The clone carrying this TCR beta chain rates as medium-sized. Its matching antigen is unknown. In germline, CDR1 is DFQATT, CDR2 SNEGSKA (reference sequence). V lost 1 base, J lost 7 bases, and 9 bases stayed unmatched. The CDR3 consists of 16 residues. The data are from a study of spatial heterogeneity in lung cancer. Study overall: Beta-chain sequences consistently outnumbered alpha-chain sequences in detection. In the raw reads, each unique TCR and UMI combination was present more than ten times on average. Findings of the study overall: Tracking of tumor mutation counts was seen in expanded intratumoral alpha and beta TCR counts.

The time point here: sample taken at primary tumor resection. Extraction of whole RNA from tumor, nontumor lung or frozen PBMC preceded unsorted sequencing. TCRdb passed the 5' RACE reads through MiXCR, listing each CDR3 protein once. Counted here are 2,000 to 2,500 distinct CDR3 sequences, 8% to 9% occurring once; the ten biggest clones make up approximately 23%. Here the sequenced sample was lung tumor tissue, taken at surgery. V and J are TRBV20-1 and TRBJ2-2; TRBD2 matches at 10 bases. This TCR derives from a female donor with early-stage non-small cell lung cancer. For the CDR3, the DNA is TGCAGTGCTAGAGGGGCTAGCGGGAGCTCGAGCGGGGAGCTGTTTTTT. It specifies CSARGASGSSSGELFF.